This T cell receptor (beta chain) was recovered during a study of cytomegalovirus exposure and HLA in healthy donors. Study results and limitations: Indistinguishable V segments, including TRBV6-2 and TRBV6-3, were excluded.

The PCR had 60 Vbeta and 13 Jbeta primers. TCRdb's copy holds only in-frame clones and misses some; the assay was immunoSEQ multiplex PCR. In the table there are some 150,000 clones, under 80% of which are singletons. V was pared by 4 bases and J by 2 bases, with 9 bases of the junction left unmatched. CDR1 is SNHLY and CDR2 is FYNNEI in the germline V gene. The CDR3 runs to 16 residues. A remark on this clone: No antigen is known for it.

The TCR was taken from a man in his forties or fifties in good health and CMV-seronegative. Sequenced material: PBMCs. This chain joins TRBV2 and TRBJ2-3, with 7 bases fitting TRBD2. CDR3 region: CASSGEGPTNTDTQYF. CDR3 DNA: TGTGCCAGCAGTGGGGAGGGACCGACAAACACAGATACGCAGTATTTT.